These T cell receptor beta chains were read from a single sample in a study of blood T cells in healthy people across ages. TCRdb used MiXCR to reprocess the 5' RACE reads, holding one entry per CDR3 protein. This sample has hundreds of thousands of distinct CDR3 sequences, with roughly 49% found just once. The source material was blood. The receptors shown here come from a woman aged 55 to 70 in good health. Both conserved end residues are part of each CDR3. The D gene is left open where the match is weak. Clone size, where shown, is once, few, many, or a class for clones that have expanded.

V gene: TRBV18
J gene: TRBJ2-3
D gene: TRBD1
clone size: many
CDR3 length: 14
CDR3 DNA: TGTGCCAGCTCACCGGGACAGGCTGGGGATACGCAGTATTTT
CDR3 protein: CASSPGQAGDTQYF

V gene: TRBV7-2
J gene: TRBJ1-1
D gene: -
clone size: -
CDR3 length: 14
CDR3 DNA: TGTGCCAGCAGGTCCGTCGGGGGGCGGGCTGAAGCTTTCTTT
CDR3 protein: CASRSVGGRAEAFF

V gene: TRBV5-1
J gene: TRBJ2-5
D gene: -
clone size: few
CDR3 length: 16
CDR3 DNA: TGCGCCAGCAGCCAATCCATTGACAGTTTACAAGAGACCCAGTACTTC
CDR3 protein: CASSQSIDSLQETQYF

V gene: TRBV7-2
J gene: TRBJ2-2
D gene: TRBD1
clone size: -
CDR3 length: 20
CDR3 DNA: TGTGCCAGCAGCTTAAACCTAGGATGGGGACAGGGGGCAAACACCGGGGAGCTGTTTTTT
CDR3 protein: CASSLNLGWGQGANTGELFF

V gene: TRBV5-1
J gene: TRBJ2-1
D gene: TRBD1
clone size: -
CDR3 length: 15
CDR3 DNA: TGCGCCAGCAGCCCCGCGGGACAGGGGGTAAGTGAGCAGTTCTTC
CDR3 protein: CASSPAGQGVSEQFF

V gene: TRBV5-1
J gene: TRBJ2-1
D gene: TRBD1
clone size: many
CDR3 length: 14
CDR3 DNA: TGCGCCAGCAGCCAGGACAGGCCGGAGGATGAGCAGTTCTTC
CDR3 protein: CASSQDRPEDEQFF

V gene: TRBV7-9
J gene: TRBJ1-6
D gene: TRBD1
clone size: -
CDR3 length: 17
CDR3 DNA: TGTGCCAGCAGGGGCGATGGGACAGCCGGGGATAATTCACCCCTCCACTTT
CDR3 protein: CASRGDGTAGDNSPLHF

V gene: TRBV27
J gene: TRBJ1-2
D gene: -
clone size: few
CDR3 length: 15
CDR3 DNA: TGTGCCAGCAGTGCAAAGGTCGGGAGCACCTATGGCTACACCTTC
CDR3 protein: CASSAKVGSTYGYTF

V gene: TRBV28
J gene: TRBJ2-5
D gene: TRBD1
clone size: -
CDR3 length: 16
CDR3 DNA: TGTGCCAGCAGTACTACGACAGACAGGGCAAAAGAGACCCAGTACTTC
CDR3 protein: CASSTTTDRAKETQYF

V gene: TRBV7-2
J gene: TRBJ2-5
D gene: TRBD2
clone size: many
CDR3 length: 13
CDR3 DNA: TGTGCCAGCAGCCGGGGGGGACTAGAGACCCAGTACTTC
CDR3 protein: CASSRGGLETQYF

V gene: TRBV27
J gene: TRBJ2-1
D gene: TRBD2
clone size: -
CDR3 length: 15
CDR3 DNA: TGTGCCAGCAGCCGTAGCGGGAGGGGAACAAATGAGCAGTTCTTC
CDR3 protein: CASSRSGRGTNEQFF